The sequence of this T cell receptor beta chain was determined in a study of shared clonotypes between healthy human individuals (TCRdb year 2020). The study in broad terms: The cohort included three men and a couple of women between 18 and 49 years of age. Per donor, leukapheresis produced somewhere between about 0.94 and 10 billion PBMCs. For each donor, CD4 naive and CD4 memory were each run on three plates, CD8 naive on two plates, and CD8 memory on one plate. To increase sequencing depth and limit assay-specific biases, different laboratories used diverse techniques to prepare libraries and sequence TCR repertoires. Blood TCR repertoires of roughly 5 healthy adults were deeply sequenced to estimate repertoire size and the extent of clonotype sharing between individuals. Overall results and qualifications from the work: Naive subsets generally had larger estimated clonotype richness than memory subsets. About 5% of naive CD4, 3.5% of naive CD8, 2.3% of memory CD4, and around 0.42% of memory CD8 clonotypes were shared across several donors. Only blood was sampled, and tissue TCR repertoires likely differ from those in blood. The genetic and exposure-history diversity represented was limited by the small number of donors. Compared with non-shared clonotypes, the clonotypes found in all four sorted-subset donors had higher generation probabilities. Rarefaction of sorted-subset datasets indicated incomplete sequencing despite the large sequencing depth. Based on pairwise subsampling, the degree of clonotype sharing among donors was expected to be affected by sequencing depth.

On this clone itself: Its specific antigen is unknown. Base-call qualities are not available, and no considerably larger clone is one nucleotide away.

The donors were healthy, HIV-negative adults with no recently reported acute infections or vaccinations. All donors were Caucasian adults living in Nashville, Tennessee, USA. CD8 memory samples combined magnetically selected CD45RO+ cells with CCR7-negative CD45RA+ effector memory (TemRA) cells. After blood collection by leukapheresis, PBMCs were isolated using Ficoll-Histopaque density gradient centrifugation and then cryopreserved in the vapor phase of liquid nitrogen. Analytical flow cytometry was used to check the purity and quantity of each magnetically sorted T cell population. Genomic DNA was isolated from each sorted fraction and quantified by UV absorbance on a Nanodrop 2000c. TCR CDR3 regions were amplified from genomic DNA by multiplex PCR using the deep immunoSEQ assay. Genomic DNA extracted from each cell subset was distributed evenly over all wells of several immunoSEQ 96-well plates, and each plate served as one replicate. Each replicate PCR for sorted subsets received roughly 0.2 ug genomic DNA, equal to 28,000 or so T cell genomes. The purified libraries were quantified using a Qubit 3.0 fluorometer, sized with a Bioanalyzer 2100, and then quantified again using the KAPA Library Quantification kit. Every immunoSEQ 96-well plate was sequenced on a separate single-read 150-cycle Illumina NextSeq 550 flow cell. The paper's processing steps were these. Because the immunoSEQ output held only junctional sequences and lacked quality scores, the filtering could not match the filtering applied to full-length reads. Sequences were annotated with PyIR, a Python wrapper for IgBLAST v1.9, and V/J genes and CDR3 were assigned using IMGT germline references. Reads were filtered out if the reads had weak V/J assignments (E-value above 1e-6), no CDR3, stop codons, out-of-frame junctions, or ambiguous translated residues. V3J clonotypes were defined as sequences sharing the same inferred V gene, J gene, and CDR3 amino acid sequence. Percentage overlap between repertoires was computed as shared unique clonotypes divided by the size of the smaller repertoire. Repertoire richness was assessed with RTK rarefaction, the Chao1 estimator, and Recon v2.1 estimates of unobserved clonotypes. Generation probabilities for all TCRbeta clonotypes obtained by the gDNA method from several donors were computed using OLGA. The table was pulled from immuneACCESS by TCRdb, which kept in-frame rearrangements only. Such tables lose some clones; where checked, under half of the loss comes from unresolved V genes, and the rest has no known cause. V and J calls and clone size are copied from that table; D and trimming were computed from the DNA. The sample contains about 380,000 clones, around 96% of them found a single time. The ten largest make up 0.32% of the sample.

The CDR3 sequence holds 15 residues, the cysteine and phenylalanine included. Just CDR3 DNA is preserved here, 45 bases in frame from base 1. Reading the germline V gene (reference sequence) gives CDR1 SEHNR and CDR2 FQNEAQ. Trimming costs V 2 bases and J 7 bases, and their ends lie 18 bases apart. The sequence is built from TRBV7-9 and TRBJ2-7, with the D assignment possibly TRBD1 or TRBD2, given 5 matching bases for each. The sample was memory CD8+ T cells sorted from blood. The intended sense of this specimen's cell subset or site label: CD45RO+ cells pooled with CCR7-negative TemRA cells. This clonotype was sampled from a man younger than 40 in good health. The nucleotide sequence is TGTGCCAGCAGCTTACGGGGACGGCCCTCGGGGGAGCAGTACTTC. Its product reads: CASSLRGRPSGEQYF.